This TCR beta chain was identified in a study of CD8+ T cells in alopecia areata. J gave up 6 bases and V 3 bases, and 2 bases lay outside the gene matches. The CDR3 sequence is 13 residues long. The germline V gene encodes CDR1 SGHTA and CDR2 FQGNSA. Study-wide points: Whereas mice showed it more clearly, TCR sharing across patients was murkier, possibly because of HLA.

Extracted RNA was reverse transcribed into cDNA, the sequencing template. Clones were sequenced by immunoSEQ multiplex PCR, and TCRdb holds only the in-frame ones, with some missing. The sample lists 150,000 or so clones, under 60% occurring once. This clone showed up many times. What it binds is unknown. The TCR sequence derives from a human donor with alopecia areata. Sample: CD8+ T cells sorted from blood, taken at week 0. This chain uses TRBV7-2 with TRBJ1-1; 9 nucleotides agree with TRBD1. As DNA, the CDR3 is TGTGCCAGCAGCTTGGACAGGGGCGCTGAAGCTTTCTTT. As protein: CASSLDRGAEAFF.